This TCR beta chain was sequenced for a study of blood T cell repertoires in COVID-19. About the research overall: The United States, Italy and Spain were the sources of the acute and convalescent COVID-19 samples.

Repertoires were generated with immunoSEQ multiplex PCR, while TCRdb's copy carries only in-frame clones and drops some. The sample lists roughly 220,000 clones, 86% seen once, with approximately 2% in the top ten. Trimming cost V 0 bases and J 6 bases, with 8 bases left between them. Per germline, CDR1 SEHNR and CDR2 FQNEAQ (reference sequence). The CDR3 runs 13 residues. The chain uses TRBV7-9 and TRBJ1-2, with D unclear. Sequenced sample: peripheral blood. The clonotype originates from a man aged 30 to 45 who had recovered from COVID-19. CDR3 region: CASSLAAGNGYTF. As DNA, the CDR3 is TGTGCCAGCAGCTTAGCGGCGGGAAATGGCTACACCTTC.